This T cell receptor (beta chain) was sequenced in a study of T cells in localized non-small cell lung cancer. Study results and caveats: Increased T cell density in blood showed an association with longer overall survival. Peak T cell clonality was found in uninvolved adjacent lung, exceeding tumor.

V lost 5 bases and J 1 base, leaving 5 bases between the germline ends. The CDR3 runs 12 residues. Germline CDR1 is SGDLS and CDR2 is YYNGEE. Produced via immunoSEQ multiplex PCR; TCRdb's table is partial and in-frame only. The table includes fewer than 2,000 clones, roughly 31% detected once. About this clone: What it recognizes is unknown.

The sample here was normal lung tissue next to the tumor, taken before any cancer treatment. This receptor was obtained from a man between 40 and 69 years old with stage III squamous cell lung carcinoma. V and J are TRBV9 and TRBJ2-3; D gene uncertain. The CDR3, as DNA: TGTGCCAGCAGGGTTGGCACAGATACGCAGTATTTT. Residues: CASRVGTDTQYF.